This T cell receptor (beta chain) is from a study of T cell responses to AZD1222 COVID-19 vaccine. This table comes from immunoSEQ multiplex PCR, and its TCRdb copy is limited to in-frame clones, with some not included. Of tens of thousands of clones detected, around 89% appear once; the ten largest clones hold under 35%. J lost 6 bases, V lost 6 bases, and 8 bases had no gene match. The CDR3 contains 15 residues. CDR1 SNHLY and CDR2 FYNNEI come from the germline V gene. The chain recombines TRBV2 with TRBJ2-1; 10 bases agree with TRBD2. The receptor was derived from an adult in good health. Specimen: peripheral blood, collected on day 0 of AZD1222 vaccination. The CDR3 is CASRAGTSEGNEQFF. DNA of the CDR3: TGTGCCAGCAGGGCCGGGACTAGCGAAGGCAATGAGCAGTTCTTC.